These 4 T cell receptor beta chains share one sample of origin, sequenced in a study of cytomegalovirus exposure and HLA in healthy donors. PCR amplification relied on 60 Vbeta primers (plus 13 Jbeta primers). Sequencing used immunoSEQ multiplex PCR; TCRdb keeps in-frame clones, though not all of them. The table lists about 48,000 clones. The sequencing input was PBMCs. The receptor source for this set is a male donor in good health and CMV-seropositive.

J is TRBJ2-7 and V is TRBV6-5; 10 bases agree with TRBD1. The germline gives CDR1 MNHEY, CDR2 SVGAGI. CDR3 length equals 14 residues. The V segment lost 1 base and the J segment 6 bases; nucleotides outside the gene matches: 3. CDR3: CASSYYGQGVEQYF. CDR3 coding DNA: TGTGCCAGCAGTTACTACGGACAGGGGGTCGAGCAGTACTTC.

The rearrangement joins TRBV6-5 to TRBJ1-1; D might be TRBD1 (6 bases). This CDR3 comprises 15 residues. Germline assignment: CDR1 MNHEY and CDR2 SVGAGI. The germline V and J ends were trimmed by 6 bases and 1 base, with 15 bases remaining between them. The CDR3 reads CASSPRGPANTEAFF. Here the CDR3 DNA reads TGTGCCAGCAGCCCCAGGGGACCGGCGAACACTGAAGCTTTCTTT.

V usage is TRBV6-1 and J usage is TRBJ2-1; unclear D gene. Trimming shortened V by 3 bases and J by 7 bases, and 7 bases separated the two germline ends. The germline CDR1 and CDR2 sequences are MNHNS and SASEGT. The CDR3 sequence is 12 residues long. CDR3 nucleotides: TGTGCCAGCAGTGAGCGCTCTAATGAGCAGTTCTTC. This gives the protein CASSERSNEQFF.

This chain links TRBV2 with TRBJ2-1; perhaps TRBD2 as D (6 bases). Per the germline V gene, CDR1 is SNHLY and CDR2 is FYNNEI. The CDR3 consists of 13 residues. Between the trimmed V and J ends, which lost 7 bases and 7 bases, there was a span of 14 bases. The CDR3 reads CASTWLGRNEQFF. The CDR3 nucleotides are TGTGCCAGCACGTGGTTGGGGAGGAATGAGCAGTTCTTC.